The 27 T cell receptor beta chains below all came from one sample that was sequenced in a study of CD8+ T cells in alopecia areata. The sequencing template was cDNA reverse transcribed from extracted RNA. Profiling relied on immunoSEQ multiplex PCR, and the TCRdb table lists in-frame clones only, not all of them. The sample has just over 150,000 clones; under 60% are singletons. The material was CD8+ T cells sorted from blood, obtained at week 0. Receptor source: a human donor with alopecia areata.

The chain employs TRBV6-5 and TRBJ1-4, with no clear D. CDR3 size: 14 residues. Per the germline V gene, CDR1 is MNHEY and CDR2 is SVGAGI. V was trimmed by 6 bases and J by 0 bases, leaving 8 bases between them. The CDR3 DNA sequence: TGTGCCAGCAGCAGAGATACAACTAATGAAAAACTGTTTTTT. Amino acids: CASSRDTTNEKLFF.

This clone was seen a handful of times. The chain couples TRBV30 to TRBJ2-3; TRBD1 might be the D (5 bases). This CDR3 is 14 amino acids long. V was cut by 2 bases and J by 1 base, with 10 bases left in between. Germline CDR1 GTSNPN, CDR2 SVGIG (reference sequence). The CDR3 protein is CAWSPDTRTDTQYF. CDR3 nucleotide sequence: TGTGCCTGGAGTCCGGACACCCGCACAGATACGCAGTATTTT.

The gene calls are TRBV11-2 and TRBJ2-7; D is unresolved. The CDR3 runs 13 residues. The germline V gene encodes CDR1 SGHAT and CDR2 FQNNGV. The V end was cut by 0 bases, the J end by 7 bases, with 10 bases between. In nucleotides, the CDR3 is TGTGCCAGCAGCTTAGAGTCCACGCTGGAGCAGTACTTC. This sequence encodes CASSLESTLEQYF.

The table lists this clone with a few counts. The chain joins TRBV29-1 to TRBJ2-1; D not certain. Germline V CDR1 and CDR2: SQVTM, ANQGSEA. The CDR3 contains 12 residues. V was shortened by 2 bases and J by 7 bases, with 9 bases between the two germline ends. This chain's CDR3 is CSVELQSNEQFF. CDR3 sequence (DNA): TGCAGCGTTGAATTACAGTCAAATGAGCAGTTCTTC.

This chain uses TRBV30 with TRBJ2-2; no clear D gene. V lost 0 bases to trimming and J lost 0 bases, with 8 bases between them. This CDR3 region has 15 residues. Germline assignment: CDR1 GTSNPN and CDR2 SVGIG (reference sequence). CDR3 sequence: CAWSVLWPNTGELFF. Written as DNA, the CDR3 is TGTGCCTGGAGTGTACTTTGGCCGAACACCGGGGAGCTGTTTTTT.

V usage is TRBV5-8 and J usage is TRBJ2-3; 7 bases are a match to TRBD2. The CDR3 runs to 11 residues. V lost 7 bases and J lost 9; bases outside the gene matches: 5. Germline CDR1 SGHTS, CDR2 YDEGEE. The CDR3 is CASGTGGTQYF. The DNA of the CDR3 is TGTGCCAGCGGTACGGGGGGAACGCAGTATTTT. The variable domain in full, with the rest retrieved from reference TRBV5-8 and TRBJ2-3, is EAGVTQSPTHLIKTRGQQATLRCSPISGHTSVYWYQQALGLGLQFLLWYDEGEERNRGNFPPRFSGRQFPNYSSELNVNALELEDSALYLCASGTGGTQYFGPGTRLTVL.

V usage is TRBV4-3 and J usage is TRBJ1-6; a weak D match, TRBD1 (6 bases). This CDR3 comprises 16 residues. V lost 0 bases and J lost 5, with 11 bases in between. From germline, CDR1 is LGHNA and CDR2 YSLEER. In DNA, the CDR3 is TGCGCCAGCAGCCAAGATGGGGGGGCCAATAATTCACCCCTCCACTTT. It yields the protein CASSQDGGANNSPLHF.

This clone was observed a few times. The genes are TRBV5-1 and TRBJ1-1, with 9 positions matching TRBD1. V dropped 4 bases and J dropped 3; count of bases not matched to a gene: 7. This CDR3 contains 15 residues. Germline CDR1 is SGHRS and CDR2 is YFSETQ. CDR3 in amino acids: CASSPDRGGDTEAFF. Written as DNA, the CDR3 is TGCGCCAGCAGCCCGGACAGGGGAGGGGACACTGAAGCTTTCTTT.

V and J are TRBV2 and TRBJ1-2; no reliable D call. The V gene's germline CDR1 is SNHLY and CDR2 FYNNEI. V was shortened by 9 bases and J by 5 bases, with 10 bases between the two germline ends. The CDR3 consists of 11 residues. Here the CDR3 DNA reads TGTGCCAGTCAAGGAGGTTATGGCTACACCTTC. It specifies CASQGGYGYTF.

The chain links TRBV13 to TRBJ1-3; TRBD1 is a possible D gene (5 bases). CDR3 size: 15 residues. The V and J ends lost 1 base and 1 base respectively, with 8 bases between them. In germline, CDR1 is PRHDT, CDR2 FYEKMQ (reference sequence). The CDR3 here is CASSLAGVSGNTIYF. The DNA for the CDR3 is TGTGCCAGCAGCTTAGCGGGGGTTTCTGGAAACACCATATATTTT. Combining the CDR3 with reference TRBV13 and TRBJ1-3 gives the whole variable domain AAGVIQSPRHLIKEKRETATLKCYPIPRHDTVYWYQQGPGQDPQFLISFYEKMQSDKGSIPDRFSAQQFSDYHSELNMSSLELGDSALYFCASSLAGVSGNTIYFGEGSWLTVV.

This chain links TRBV10-2 with TRBJ2-5; D ambiguous. Deletions cut 4 bases from V and 7 bases from J, with 4 bases between. Germline CDR1 and CDR2: WSHSY and SAAADI. The CDR3 has 10 residues. In DNA, the CDR3 is TGCGCCAGCAGTGCTGGGACCCAGTACTTC. It translates to CASSAGTQYF.

The chain uses TRBV5-1 and TRBJ2-3; tentatively, D is TRBD1 or TRBD2 (5 bases each). V gave up 4 bases and J gave up 2 bases, with 8 bases separating them. The germline V gene has CDR1 SGHRS and CDR2 YFSETQ. The CDR3 covers 13 residues. The CDR3: CASSGTITDTQYF. The CDR3 DNA is TGCGCCAGCAGCGGGACCATCACAGATACGCAGTATTTT.

The chain combines TRBV19 with TRBJ1-1, with no clear D. Trimming removed 1 base at V and 3 bases at J, with 3 bases between. The CDR3 runs 12 residues. Germline-derived CDR1 and CDR2 are LNHDA and SQIVND (reference sequence). CDR3 residues: CASSIADTEAFF. As DNA, the CDR3 is TGTGCCAGTAGTATAGCGGACACTGAAGCTTTCTTT.

This clone was observed a single time. Other DNA sequences from this sample encode an identical CDR3 as well. This sequence joins TRBV27 and TRBJ2-7, with D perhaps being TRBD1 or TRBD2 (5 bases each). Trimming removed 5 bases at V and 2 bases at J, with 13 bases between. Germline V lookup: CDR1 MNHEY, CDR2 SMNVEV (reference sequence). There are 14 residues in the CDR3. CDR3 amino acids: CASSPGTGPYEQYF. The CDR3 nucleotides are TGTGCCAGCAGTCCCGGGACCGGCCCCTACGAGCAGTACTTC.

This clone occurred a few times. The chain is built from TRBV27 and TRBJ2-3; D might be TRBD1 (6 bases). The V and J ends lost 2 bases and 2 bases respectively, with 14 bases between them. There are 16 residues in the CDR3. The germline V gene encodes CDR1 MNHEY and CDR2 SMNVEV (reference sequence). The CDR3: CASSLSKGDHTDTQYF. For the CDR3, the DNA is TGTGCCAGCAGTTTAAGTAAGGGGGACCACACAGATACGCAGTATTTT.

The chain joins TRBV15 to TRBJ2-5, with D possibly matching TRBD2 (5 bases). CDR1 LNHNV and CDR2 YYDKDF come from the germline V gene (reference sequence). V was pared by 0 bases and J by 3 bases, with 11 bases between. This CDR3 region has 15 residues. CDR3 protein: CATSREPPGEETQYF. CDR3 bases: TGTGCCACCAGCAGAGAGCCCCCCGGGGAAGAGACCCAGTACTTC.

This clone was counted only a few times. Different DNA sequences within this sample yield the same CDR3. The V gene is TRBV5-6, the J gene TRBJ1-1, with D uncertain. The CDR3 sequence is 11 residues long. CDR1 is SGHDT and CDR2 is YYEEEE in the germline V gene. V dropped 4 bases and J dropped 5 bases, with 6 bases sitting between them. CDR3 sequence (DNA): TGTGCCAGCAGCCTGGGAACTGAAGCTTTCTTT. Translated, it gives CASSLGTEAFF.

This rearrangement joins TRBV13 to TRBJ2-7; D may match TRBD1 or TRBD2 (5 bases each). CDR3 length: 14 amino acids. The germline V gene has CDR1 PRHDT and CDR2 FYEKMQ (reference sequence). The V and J ends lost 5 bases and 0 bases respectively, with 11 bases between them. CDR3 nucleotides: TGTGCCAGCAGCGGCCGGGACCACTCCTACGAGCAGTACTTC. Translated: CASSGRDHSYEQYF.

Only a few counts were recorded for this clone. V usage is TRBV6-6 and J usage is TRBJ1-6; tentatively, D is TRBD1 (5 bases). Looked up from germline, CDR1 is MNHNY and CDR2 is SVGAGI (reference sequence). V dropped 1 base and J dropped 14 bases, with 21 bases sitting between them. The CDR3 has 16 amino acids. CDR3: CASSYYQQAPGGSLHF. CDR3 nucleotide sequence: TGTGCCAGCAGTTACTATCAACAGGCCCCCGGAGGGTCCCTCCACTTT.

The genes are TRBV30 and TRBJ1-1; the D gene is possibly TRBD1 (5 bases). The CDR3 has 15 amino acids. Germline values: CDR1 GTSNPN, CDR2 SVGIG (reference sequence). Deletions cut 2 bases from V and 4 bases from J, with 17 bases between. This chain's CDR3 is CAWSPVKGVFTEAFF. The DNA for the CDR3 is TGTGCCTGGAGTCCAGTAAAAGGGGTGTTCACTGAAGCTTTCTTT.

The chain links TRBV4-1 to TRBJ2-3; maybe TRBD2 (6 bases). Between the trimmed V and J ends, which lost 1 base and 1 base, there was a span of 9 bases. Germline V CDR1 and CDR2: MGHRA, YSYEKL. The CDR3 contains 15 residues. CDR3 loop: CASSQGSSGTDTQYF. Written as DNA, the CDR3 is TGCGCCAGCAGCCAAGGATCTAGCGGCACAGATACGCAGTATTTT.

V and J are TRBV30 and TRBJ2-7, with 12 positions matching TRBD2. V gave up 2 bases and J gave up 3 bases; unmatched junction bases: 2. This CDR3 has 14 amino acids. From germline, CDR1 is GTSNPN and CDR2 SVGIG (reference sequence). CDR3 region: CAWSTSGGFYEQYF. CDR3 nucleotides: TGTGCCTGGAGTACTAGCGGGGGGTTCTACGAGCAGTACTTC.

The genes are TRBV20-1 and TRBJ1-1; TRBD1 matches at 9 bases. V lost 8 bases and J lost 9; bases outside the gene matches: 7. Germline V gives CDR1 DFQATT, CDR2 SNEGSKA (reference sequence). CDR3 length: 11 residues. CDR3 loop: CSPQQGAKAFF. CDR3 DNA sequence: TGCAGTCCTCAACAGGGGGCAAAAGCTTTCTTT.

This chain connects TRBV30 to TRBJ2-7, with D possibly matching TRBD1 (6 bases). CDR3 length: 13 residues. Germline loops: CDR1 GTSNPN, CDR2 SVGIG (reference sequence). The germline V and J ends were trimmed by 5 bases and 3 bases, with 14 bases remaining between them. As DNA, the CDR3 is TGTGCCTGGGGTAGTACAGGGCACTACGAGCAGTACTTC. It codes for CAWGSTGHYEQYF.

The gene calls are TRBV29-1 and TRBJ1-4; weak D call: TRBD1 (5 bases). The CDR3 extends over 12 amino acids. CDR1 and CDR2 from the germline V gene are SQVTM and ANQGSEA. V was clipped by 7 bases and J by 6 bases, with 12 bases between them. In DNA form, the CDR3 reads TGCAGCGCCTGGGACTCACATGAAAAACTGTTTTTT. Protein product: CSAWDSHEKLFF.

This chain links TRBV29-1 with TRBJ2-4; no reliable D call. Per the germline V gene, CDR1 is SQVTM and CDR2 is ANQGSEA. The CDR3 is made up of 11 amino acids. Trimming left V 4 bases short and J 0 bases short, with 1 base between. The CDR3 DNA sequence: TGCAGCGTTGTAGCCAAAAACATTCAGTACTTC. Its translation: CSVVAKNIQYF.

V is TRBV4-1 and J is TRBJ2-3; D not certain. The V gene lost 0 bases and the J gene lost 0 bases, with 7 bases spanning the gap. The CDR3 sequence is 15 residues long. Germline CDR1 is MGHRA and CDR2 is YSYEKL. CDR3: CASSQDYSSTDTQYF. For the CDR3, the DNA is TGCGCCAGCAGCCAAGACTACTCGAGCACAGATACGCAGTATTTT.